Listed below are T cell receptor beta chains from one sample, sequenced in a study of shared clonotypes between healthy human individuals. The repertoire was sequenced with immunoSEQ multiplex PCR; TCRdb's copy has only in-frame clones and lacks some. The table has under 600,000 clones, roughly 85% seen once. The specimen was PBMCs. The source is a woman between 40 and 50 years old in good health. Some clones in this sample may be carry-over from other donors' samples. Both conserved end residues are part of each CDR3. The order of the fields is clone size, V gene, CDR3 length, CDR3 protein. Clone size appears in some rows only: once, few, many, or a class for an expanded clone.

abundance: -; v_gene: TRBV7-6; len: 14; CDR3aa: CASSSPGARNEQYF
abundance: -; v_gene: TRBV6-4; len: 14; CDR3aa: CASSDGQATDTQYF
abundance: -; v_gene: TRBV29-1; len: 13; CDR3aa: CSVLSSGANVLTF
abundance: -; v_gene: TRBV12-1; len: 19; CDR3aa: CASSLGQGPVGGRNQPQHF
abundance: -; v_gene: TRBV18; len: 16; CDR3aa: CASSPPGTTTPYEQYF
abundance: -; v_gene: TRBV18; len: 13; CDR3aa: CASSPTSNTEAFF
abundance: -; v_gene: TRBV5-4; len: 14; CDR3aa: CAGQDGTANEKLFF
abundance: -; v_gene: TRBV19; len: 16; CDR3aa: CASSTTRISGLDEQFF
abundance: -; v_gene: TRBV28; len: 13; CDR3aa: CASRLRGPTEAFF
abundance: few; v_gene: TRBV11-3; len: 18; CDR3aa: CASSLAHQRDRAGQPQHF
abundance: -; v_gene: TRBV30; len: 14; CDR3aa: CASRTGGGVYEQYF
abundance: -; v_gene: TRBV4-1; len: 18; CDR3aa: CASSQGGLAGVGTGELFF
abundance: many; v_gene: TRBV19; len: 15; CDR3aa: CASSISTGTRNIQYF
abundance: -; v_gene: TRBV7-2; len: 14; CDR3aa: CASSLAWSTDTQYF
abundance: -; v_gene: TRBV2; len: 13; CDR3aa: CASSEELYGEQFF
abundance: -; v_gene: TRBV27; len: 13; CDR3aa: CATGTGNNSPLHF
abundance: -; v_gene: TRBV5-1; len: 15; CDR3aa: CASSPKLTGRIEQFF
abundance: -; v_gene: TRBV29-1; len: 14; CDR3aa: CSVVSGTGSYEQYF
abundance: -; v_gene: TRBV15; len: 15; CDR3aa: CATSRVGGHTETQYF
abundance: -; v_gene: TRBV4-2; len: 18; CDR3aa: CASSQDTSGRAGTYEQYF
abundance: -; v_gene: TRBV6-4; len: 16; CDR3aa: CASSPAGTSGSDTQYF
abundance: -; v_gene: TRBV13; len: 15; CDR3aa: CASSPRPLSPETQYF
abundance: -; v_gene: TRBV18; len: 14; CDR3aa: CASSPPATTDTQYF
abundance: -; v_gene: TRBV18; len: 17; CDR3aa: CASSPGTGQVTGNTIYF
abundance: -; v_gene: TRBV30; len: 15; CDR3aa: CAWSGQGSRTDTQYF
abundance: -; v_gene: TRBV6-1; len: 14; CDR3aa: CASSYEDSVGTQYF
abundance: once; v_gene: TRBV15; len: 15; CDR3aa: CATSRPQTENTEAFF
abundance: -; v_gene: TRBV7-2; len: 17; CDR3aa: CASSLVYLGRVYNEQFF
abundance: -; v_gene: TRBV25-1; len: 10; CDR3aa: CASRGIEQFF
abundance: -; v_gene: TRBV2; len: 15; CDR3aa: CASSERGPWTGELFF
abundance: -; v_gene: TRBV7-9; len: 17; CDR3aa: CASSLGSGRSRGYGYTF
abundance: many; v_gene: TRBV5-1; len: 14; CDR3aa: CASSSGTANYGYTF
abundance: -; v_gene: TRBV27; len: 15; CDR3aa: CASSWGQGESETQYF
abundance: -; v_gene: TRBV2; len: 12; CDR3aa: CASSATNEKLFF
abundance: -; v_gene: TRBV5-6; len: 13; CDR3aa: CASSLFGSNEQFF
abundance: once; v_gene: TRBV5-1; len: 15; CDR3aa: CASSFTGQGVYEQYF
abundance: -; v_gene: TRBV5-4; len: 20; CDR3aa: CASTPQGWAGTPSSTDTQYF
abundance: once; v_gene: TRBV29-1; len: 14; CDR3aa: CSVGLALTTYEQYF
abundance: -; v_gene: TRBV7-8; len: 15; CDR3aa: CASSPRGGWSLEQFF
abundance: -; v_gene: TRBV7-3; len: 17; CDR3aa: CASSLGTGTREYNEQFF
abundance: -; v_gene: TRBV7-9; len: 16; CDR3aa: CASSASGVSSYNEQFF
abundance: few; v_gene: TRBV5-1; len: 15; CDR3aa: CASSLTGFIYTEAFF
abundance: -; v_gene: TRBV2; len: 15; CDR3aa: CASSEQRGSGNTIYF
abundance: -; v_gene: TRBV5-1; len: 14; CDR3aa: CASSNSGRVNEQFF
abundance: -; v_gene: TRBV19; len: 14; CDR3aa: CASSTGDSQETQYF